The 20 T cell receptor beta chains listed next were all sequenced from one sample in a study of blood T cell repertoires in COVID-19. Profiling relied on immunoSEQ multiplex PCR, and the TCRdb table lists in-frame clones only, not all of them. The sample gives 150,000 to 200,000 clones, 88% of which show up once; approximately 4.5% is in the top ten. Sequenced material: peripheral blood. The receptors stem from a human donor in a cohort sampled during active COVID-19.

The chain links TRBV5-4 to TRBJ1-1, with 7 bases matching TRBD1. The J segment lost 4 bases and the V segment lost 1 base, leaving 4 bases of the junction unmatched. This CDR3 is built from 14 residues. The germline V gene has CDR1 SGHNT and CDR2 YYREEE (reference sequence). In nucleotides, the CDR3 is TGTGCCAGCAGCTTGACAGGGGTGGTCACTGAAGCTTTCTTT. Its protein product is CASSLTGVVTEAFF.

The chain is built from TRBV5-8 and TRBJ1-5; weak D call: TRBD1 (6 bases). V gave up 4 bases and J gave up 0 bases, with 11 bases separating them. Germline loops: CDR1 SGHTS, CDR2 YDEGEE. The CDR3 covers 15 residues. DNA of the CDR3: TGTGCCAGCAGCATACAGGGATATAGCAATCAGCCCCAGCATTTT. Its protein is CASSIQGYSNQPQHF.

CDR3 sequence: CASSLDTGGRTDTQYF. CDR3 DNA: TGTGCCAGCAGCCTCGACACGGGGGGGCGAACAGATACGCAGTATTTT. V and J are TRBV9 and TRBJ2-3; 8 bases align to TRBD2. CDR1 and CDR2 (germline): SGDLS, YYNGEE. CDR3 length equals 16 residues. V trimming: 4 bases; J trimming: 3 bases; junction bases outside the gene matches: 10.

The V gene is TRBV2, the J gene TRBJ2-3, with 7 bases fitting TRBD1. With V trimmed by 6 bases and J by 3 bases, 0 bases remained unmatched. This CDR3 comprises 12 residues. Germline CDR1 reads SNHLY; CDR2 reads FYNNEI. CDR3 DNA: TGTGCCAGCAGGACAGGGACAGATACGCAGTATTTT. Encoded protein: CASRTGTDTQYF.

The rearrangement joins TRBV2 to TRBJ2-7, with TRBD1 as a possible D gene (6 bases). The CDR3 loop spans 15 amino acids. V was pared by 7 bases and J by 2 bases, with 18 bases between. Germline V CDR1 and CDR2: SNHLY, FYNNEI. CDR3 sequence (DNA): TGTGCCAGCAAGGGGGACACGACCCCCGCCTACGAGCAGTACTTC. Translation: CASKGDTTPAYEQYF.

J is TRBJ2-5 and V is TRBV5-4, with D possibly matching TRBD1 (6 bases). V lost 0 bases and J 5 bases, leaving 14 bases between the germline ends. The germline gives CDR1 SGHNT, CDR2 YYREEE (reference sequence). The CDR3 extends over 15 amino acids. CDR3 bases: TGTGCCAGCAGCTTGGAACAGGGATTCGTCGAGACCCAGTACTTC. Amino acids: CASSLEQGFVETQYF.

A note on this clone: At the DNA level, this CDR3 is encoded by other sequences in the same sample as well. This chain links TRBV6-2 or TRBV6-3 with TRBJ2-7, with 7 nucleotides matching TRBD2. Trimming took 4 bases from V and 3 from J; bases not matched to a gene: 0. This CDR3 contains 12 residues. Germline values: CDR1 MNHEY, CDR2 SVGEGT. CDR3 sequence: CASSSGGYEQYF. The CDR3 DNA is TGTGCCAGCAGTTCGGGGGGCTACGAGCAGTACTTC.

The chain joins TRBV20-1 to TRBJ1-6; 7 bases are a match to TRBD1. Trimming removed 3 bases from V and 7 bases from J; junction bases left unmatched: 6. Germline V lookup: CDR1 DFQATT, CDR2 SNEGSKA (reference sequence). The CDR3 is 14 amino acids. Here the CDR3 reads CSASRTGRNSPLHF. Written as DNA, the CDR3 is TGCAGTGCTAGTAGGACAGGTCGGAATTCACCCCTCCACTTT.

V is TRBV7-9 and J is TRBJ2-3, with 8 bases fitting TRBD2. Trimming cost V 5 bases and J 1 base; bases outside gene matches: 2. CDR1 is SEHNR, CDR2 FQNEAQ, per germline (reference sequence). This CDR3 comprises 14 residues. For the CDR3, the DNA is TGTGCCAGCAGCCCGGGGGGGGGCACAGATACGCAGTATTTT. This encodes CASSPGGGTDTQYF.

The rearrangement uses TRBV4-2 and TRBJ2-7, with D maybe TRBD1 (6 bases). Germline V gene sequence: CDR1 LGHNA, CDR2 YNFKEQ. Trimming cost V 0 bases and J 4 bases, with 13 bases left between them. The CDR3 loop spans 15 amino acids. The CDR3 nucleotides are TGTGCCAGCAGCCAAGATCGAGGACAGATGTACGAGCAGTACTTC. It translates to CASSQDRGQMYEQYF.

The CDR3 bases are TGTGCCACTGGGGACAGTGGGGCGGTGAGCAATCAGCCCCAGCATTTT. As protein: CATGDSGAVSNQPQHF. The rearrangement joins TRBV19 to TRBJ1-5, with TRBD1 identical over 7 bases. The CDR3 has 16 residues. Germline V CDR1 and CDR2: LNHDA, SQIVND (reference sequence). V trimming: 10 bases; J trimming: 1 base; junction bases outside the gene matches: 13.

The rearrangement links TRBV21-1 to TRBJ2-3; the table's TRBD2 call for D was not verified on the DNA. TRBV21-1 is a pseudogene locus. The CDR3 totals 14 residues. The CDR3 reads CASSKGLSTDTQYF. The CDR3 DNA follows: TGTGCCAGCAGCAAGGGACTTAGCACAGATACGCAGTATTTT.

This clone has a single count. The chain is built from TRBV5-6 and TRBJ2-5; a possible D gene is TRBD1 (5 bases). Germline loops: CDR1 SGHDT, CDR2 YYEEEE. This CDR3 region has 14 residues. V lost 0 bases to trimming and J lost 3 bases, with 9 bases between them. CDR3 protein: CASSLAPREETQYF. CDR3 sequence (DNA): TGTGCCAGCAGCTTGGCCCCCAGGGAAGAGACCCAGTACTTC.

CDR3 sequence reads: CATGGRGVETQYF. CDR3 bases: TGTGCCACCGGGGGTCGGGGGGTGGAGACCCAGTACTTC. The chain is built from TRBV24-1 and TRBJ2-5; 7 nucleotides agree with TRBD2. Unmatched junction bases numbered 8, after V lost 9 bases and J lost 5 bases. CDR1 and CDR2 (germline): KGHDR, SFDVKD. The CDR3 runs 13 residues.

The V call is TRBV28, the J call TRBJ2-7, with 11 bases aligning to TRBD2. Germline V gene sequence: CDR1 MDHEN, CDR2 SYDVKM. The V segment lost 7 bases and the J segment 4 bases; nucleotides outside the gene matches: 12. This CDR3 is built from 16 residues. The CDR3 reads CASNDRTSGSKYEQYF. The DNA of the CDR3 is TGTGCCAGCAATGACCGCACTAGCGGGAGTAAGTACGAGCAGTACTTC.

The sample holds one count of this clone. This chain joins TRBV6-4 and TRBJ2-1; the match to TRBD2 covers 7 bases. This CDR3 contains 15 residues. J gave up 0 bases and V 6 bases, and 5 bases lay outside the gene matches. Germline V CDR1 and CDR2: MRHNA, SNTAGT. The CDR3 bases are TGTGCCAGCAGGCCACTAGCGAGCTCCTACAATGAGCAGTTCTTC. Translated: CASRPLASSYNEQFF.

The chain has TRBV4-2 and TRBJ2-3; the D gene is possibly TRBD1 (6 bases). Germline assignment: CDR1 LGHNA and CDR2 YNFKEQ. This CDR3 is built from 14 residues. Trimming took 3 bases from V and 0 from J, leaving 7 bases between them. The CDR3 here is CASSQGHSTDTQYF. CDR3 nucleotides: TGTGCCAGCAGCCAGGGACACAGCACAGATACGCAGTATTTT.

This clone was counted a single time. This chain uses TRBV5-1 with TRBJ2-7, with 11 bases aligning to TRBD1. The CDR3 covers 17 residues. Losses at the gene ends were 1 base for V and 0 bases for J; bases not matched to a gene: 6. CDR1 and CDR2 (germline): SGHRS, YFSETQ. The CDR3 loop reads CASSLLGTGGYSYEQYF. The CDR3 DNA follows: TGCGCCAGCAGCTTGCTCGGGACAGGGGGTTACTCCTACGAGCAGTACTTC.

The chain has TRBV13 and TRBJ1-2; 8 nucleotides match TRBD1. With V trimmed by 3 bases and J by 8 bases, 11 bases remained unmatched. The CDR3 totals 15 residues. Germline V gives CDR1 PRHDT, CDR2 FYEKMQ (reference sequence). CDR3 region: CASSFGGATGGGYTF. The CDR3 DNA follows: TGTGCCAGCAGCTTTGGAGGGGCCACAGGGGGAGGCTACACCTTC.

The V gene is TRBV13, the J gene TRBJ1-1, with D perhaps matching TRBD1 (5 bases). Germline-derived CDR1 and CDR2 are PRHDT and FYEKMQ (reference sequence). The CDR3 consists of 14 residues. With 4 bases removed from V and 2 bases from J, the gap between germline ends came to 11 bases. The CDR3 loop reads CASSSPGGNTEAFF. CDR3 sequence (DNA): TGTGCCAGCAGCTCCCCGGGGGGTAACACTGAAGCTTTCTTT.